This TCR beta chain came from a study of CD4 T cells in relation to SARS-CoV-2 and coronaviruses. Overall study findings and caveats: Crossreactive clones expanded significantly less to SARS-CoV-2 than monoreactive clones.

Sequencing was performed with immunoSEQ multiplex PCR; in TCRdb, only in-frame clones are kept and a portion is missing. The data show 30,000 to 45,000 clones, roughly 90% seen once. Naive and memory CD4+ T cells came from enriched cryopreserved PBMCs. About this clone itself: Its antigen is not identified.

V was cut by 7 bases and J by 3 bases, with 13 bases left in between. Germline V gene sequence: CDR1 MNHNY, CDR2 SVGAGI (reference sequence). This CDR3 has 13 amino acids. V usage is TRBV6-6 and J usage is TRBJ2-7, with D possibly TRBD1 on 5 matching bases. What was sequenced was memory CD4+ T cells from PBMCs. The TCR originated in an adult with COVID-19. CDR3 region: CASTRGRYYEQYF. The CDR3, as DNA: TGTGCCAGCACTAGGGGTAGATACTACGAGCAGTACTTC.